This T cell receptor beta chain derives from a study of blood T cells in healthy people across ages. Primers used in a second PCR of roughly 6 to 12 cycles were a sample-barcoded 5' primer and a J-beta primer mix. TCRdb redid the calling of the 5' RACE reads with MiXCR, one entry per CDR3 protein. The sample records 800,000 or so distinct CDR3 sequences, about 47% being singletons. A remark on this clonotype: Its target is not known.

Trimming pared 7 bases from V and 2 bases from J, leaving 15 bases between. This CDR3 comprises 14 residues. Germline CDR1 SGHAT, CDR2 FQNNGV. Findings and caveats of the study: Naive and antigen-experienced cells could not be conclusively compared, given unsorted PBMCs. Diversity of TCR beta per million T cells declined in a roughly linear way with age. Total diversity from one million sequenced T cells was likely underestimated.

This TCR derives from an elderly man in good health. Material for sequencing was blood. The J gene is TRBJ2-7, the V gene TRBV11-2, with a weak D call TRBD2 (6 bases). CDR3 in amino acids: CASTSGVFPYEQYF. CDR3 sequence (DNA): TGTGCCAGCACCTCGGGGGTTTTCCCCTACGAGCAGTACTTC.